This TCR beta chain was sequenced for a study of identical twins (dated by TCRdb to about 2016). Background for the entire study: To test whether fetal clonotypes persist, this study deep-sequenced TCR alpha and beta repertoires from monozygotic twins, from unrelated adults of various ages, and from cord blood. To rule out contamination, replicate twin experiments were performed at different times with different library preparation protocols.

General findings and caveats noted by the study authors: In monozygotic twins, out-of-frame TCR alpha sharing was systematically underestimated by recombination models, although the models agreed with sharing between unrelated individuals. Because the same donors could not be followed over many years, conclusions were based on cross-sectional statistical analysis. Fewer insertions were carried by abundant cord blood beta clonotypes, a similar but weaker trend appeared in young adult naive repertoires, and no such trend appeared in memory repertoires. Zero-insertion analyses could be partly confounded by invariant T cells such as MAIT and iNKT, though diverse VJ usage argued against such confounding for most clonotypes. Compared with coincidental sharing between unrelated individuals, out-of-frame TCR alpha sequences shared between twins had an excess of sequences with low generation probability. Excess twin sharing in beta out-of-frame sequences was weaker because fewer shared sequences lowered the signal-to-noise ratio.

The library was built by means of 5' RACE. Sequencer: Illumina HiSeq 2000. Template switching introduced a universal primer binding site; the final cDNA contained a unique molecular identifier, enabling accurate counting of TCR cDNA molecules. First-strand cDNA for TCR alpha and beta chains was synthesized from specific primers in the conserved constant-segment region. To control for contamination, every cDNA library carried two barcodes: a SMART-Mk sample barcode plus Illumina barcodes. Two successive PCR steps introduced TruSeq adapter sequences along with Illumina sample barcodes. The TCR alpha and beta cDNA libraries were sequenced on the Illumina HiSeq platform using custom primers. The source study handled its data this way. Unique molecular identifiers were extracted from raw reads with MiGEC, and CDR3 positions were determined with MiXCR. Recombination models were inferred per individual with the repgenHMM and IGoR tools using an EM algorithm. The tcR package in R was used for shared clonotype analysis, with sharing normalized by the product of cloneset sizes. To study raw recombination without the effects of thymic and clonal selection, out-of-frame nonproductive sequences were analyzed. TCRdb reprocessing: public reads trimmed at Q25 with fastp, clones called with MiXCR, in-frame beta chains kept. Rows are unified per CDR3 protein, each entry keeping the most common DNA and genes. In this record, the V and J calls reflect TCRdb's handling and not the investigators' own analysis. In this sample the table shows 450,000 or so distinct CDR3 sequences, about 24% of which occur a single time. In total, the top ten clones hold 2.9% of the sample.

Cut back by 4 bases and 5 bases, the V and J ends lie 13 bases apart. Via the germline V gene, CDR1 is SGHRS and CDR2 YFSETQ. From the cysteine up to the phenylalanine, the CDR3 has a length of 14 residues. Only the CDR3 DNA stays, 42 bases, in frame from base 1. A word on this clonotype: There is no known antigen for this receptor. Base qualities are not provided; no much larger clone lies one nucleotide away.

Every donor was a healthy Caucasian. Three pairs of female monozygotic twins, all aged 18 to 29 years, made up the twin cohort. CD4+ and CD8+ T cell populations were isolated with positive isolation kits from Invitrogen. A further study also used this sample, focusing on T cells expressing NK-cell markers. The second publication reports: Fewer than ten donors provided sorted CD3+CD56+NKG2C+, CD3+CD56+NKG2C- and CD3+CD56-NKG2C+ T-cell subsets, whose TCR beta-chain repertoires were profiled. Seven of the eight sequenced donors were HCMV-seropositive and one was HCMV-seronegative. To restrict sorting to alphabetaTCR-expressing T cells, an anti-gammadeltaTCR antibody was added in several experiments. For more than 5 donors, the dominant CD3+CD56+NKG2C+ clonotypes were among the top 10 CD8+ clonotypes and accounted for roughly 1.0-7.5% of CD8+ T cells. Those dominant clonotypes were again the most abundant among CD3+CD56-NKG2C+ cells in a handful of donors, at about 25-65%. It remained unclear whether the expanded NKG2C-expressing T cell clones were specific for HCMV antigens. Randomly selected healthy volunteers, three men and five women, were used as the eight sequenced donors. HCMV-specific IgG was detected in serum with a commercial ELISA kit to determine HCMV serostatus. Reads were demultiplexed and grouped by UMI with MIGEC, and clonotypes were assembled and quantified with MiTCR. To exclude erroneous sequences, any TCR cDNA sequence not supported by at least two reads was discarded. The tcR package was used for downstream repertoire analysis, and clonotypes were matched between fractions using CDR3 nucleotide sequence together with V segment. VDJmatch was used to annotate antigen specificity against VDJdb, with one amino acid substitution in CDR3 permitted.

The origin of this receptor is a woman aged 18 to 35 in good health. In this chain, TRBV5-1 is recombined with TRBJ2-1, and perhaps TRBD2 as D gene, on 6 matching bases. The sample was CD4+ T cells sorted from blood. The CDR3 region reads CASSPEGGDNEQFF. DNA sequence: TGCGCCAGCAGCCCAGAAGGCGGGGACAATGAGCAGTTCTTC.